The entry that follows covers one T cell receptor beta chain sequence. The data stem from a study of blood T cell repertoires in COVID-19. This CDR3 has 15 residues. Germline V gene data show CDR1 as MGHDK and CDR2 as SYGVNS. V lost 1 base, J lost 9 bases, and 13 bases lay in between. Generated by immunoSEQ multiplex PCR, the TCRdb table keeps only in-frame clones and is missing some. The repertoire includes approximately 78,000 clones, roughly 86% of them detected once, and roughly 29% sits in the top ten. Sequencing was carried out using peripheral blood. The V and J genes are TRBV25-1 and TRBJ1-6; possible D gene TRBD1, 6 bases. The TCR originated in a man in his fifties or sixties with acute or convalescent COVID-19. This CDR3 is CASSEWGQGSSPLHF. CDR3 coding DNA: TGTGCCAGCAGTGAATGGGGTCAGGGGAGTTCACCCCTCCACTTT.